This T cell receptor (beta chain) was recovered during a study of blood T cell repertoires in COVID-19. For the study at large: Some COVID-19 samples were acute and others convalescent; all came from the United States, Italy and Spain. PBMCs, B-cell-depleted T cells, or T cells provided the cDNA or gDNA that made up the material.

Per germline, CDR1 SGHAT and CDR2 FQNNGV. The CDR3 extends over 18 amino acids. With 2 bases clipped from V and 7 bases from J, the junction kept 14 bases outside the gene matches. As processed by the authors: Estimation of nucleated cell counts was performed using reference gene primer amplification. The table came from immunoSEQ multiplex PCR; TCRdb's copy has only in-frame clones and leaves some out. From that table come the V and J calls and clone size; the DNA was used to work out D and trimming. The repertoire holds roughly 240,000 clones, with 86% as singletons. The sequenced sample consisted of peripheral blood. V usage is TRBV11-2 and J usage is TRBJ1-6, with 7 bases lining up with TRBD1. The clonotype was recovered from a woman of 80 years or more with COVID-19, enrolled during active disease. The CDR3 is CASSLSDSGAGGNSPLHF. The CDR3 region has the DNA TGTGCCAGCAGCTTATCAGACTCGGGAGCAGGGGGAAATTCACCCCTCCACTTT.